The TCR beta chain described here comes from a study of cytomegalovirus exposure and HLA in healthy donors. Both 60 Vbeta primers and 13 Jbeta primers went into the PCR. Clones were read by immunoSEQ multiplex PCR, and TCRdb kept only the in-frame ones, dropping some. The sample comprises 180,000 or so clones, approximately 82% of which are singletons, and around 7.7% rests with the top ten. V shed 6 bases and J shed 4 bases, with 21 bases lying between them. Germline V lookup: CDR1 KGHSH, CDR2 LQKENI. The length of the CDR3 is 16 residues. The sample was PBMCs. The genes are TRBV18 and TRBJ1-2; a possible D gene is TRBD1 (6 bases). This TCR came from a woman aged 40 to 50 in good health and CMV-seropositive. The CDR3: CASSPSTRTVTYGYTF. In DNA form, the CDR3 reads TGTGCCAGCTCTCCGAGTACTCGGACAGTAACCTATGGCTACACCTTC.